These T cell receptor beta chains were read from a single sample in a study of blood T cell repertoires in COVID-19. TCRdb's copy holds only in-frame clones and misses some; the assay was immunoSEQ multiplex PCR. The sample records more than 450,000 clones, roughly nine tenths being singletons. Sequenced: PBMCs or T cells enriched from blood (not recorded which). Source of these receptors: a woman aged 18-30 years who had recovered from COVID-19. Both conserved end residues are part of each CDR3. The D gene is left open where the match is weak. Clone size is stated in some rows and not others, as once, few, many or a class when expanded.

TRBD1	-	TRBV4-2	TRBJ2-1	CASSQDPGGNDEQFF	TGTGCCAGCAGCCAAGACCCAGGGGGCAACGATGAGCAGTTCTTC
TRBD2	-	TRBV6-5	TRBJ2-3	CASTLHSGGRTTQYF	TGTGCCAGCACCTTACACTCGGGGGGTAGGACTACGCAGTATTTT
-	once	TRBV27	TRBJ2-7	CATTRDIVPYEQYF	TGTGCCACTACTAGGGACATCGTCCCGTACGAGCAGTACTTC
TRBD1	few	TRBV6-1	TRBJ1-3	CASSGETGSSRNTIYF	TGTGCCAGCAGTGGGGAGACAGGGAGTAGTAGAAACACCATATATTTT
-	-	TRBV2	TRBJ2-3	CASSGGGVRPGPDTQYF	TGTGCCAGCAGTGGTGGCGGGGTCCGGCCGGGGCCAGATACGCAGTATTTT
-	-	TRBV6-4	TRBJ2-7	CASSEGHSEEQYF	TGTGCCAGCAGTGAAGGACATTCGGAGGAGCAGTACTTC
-	-	TRBV12-3/TRBV12-4	TRBJ2-5	CASSLVRETQYF	TGTGCCAGCAGTTTAGTGAGGGAGACCCAGTACTTC
TRBD1	-	TRBV10-3	TRBJ1-1	CAISESGQGEYTEAFF	TGTGCCATCAGTGAGTCGGGACAGGGGGAGTACACTGAAGCTTTCTTT
TRBD1	few	TRBV5-4	TRBJ2-2	CASSSGQGGGELFF	TGTGCCAGCAGCTCAGGACAGGGAGGTGGGGAGCTGTTTTTT
-	-	TRBV7-9	TRBJ1-3	CASSSGGGNTIYF	TGTGCCAGCAGCTCGGGAGGGGGAAACACCATATATTTT
-	-	TRBV5-1	TRBJ2-6	CASSLASNRNPFSGANVLTF	TGCGCCAGCAGCTTGGCCTCGAACAGAAACCCCTTCTCTGGGGCCAACGTCCTGACTTTC
-	-	TRBV7-9	TRBJ2-1	CASSLAGRADNEQFF	TGTGCCAGCAGCTTAGCAGGGCGGGCAGACAATGAGCAGTTCTTC
TRBD1	-	TRBV14	TRBJ1-3	CASSHLSQGGSGNTIYF	TGTGCCAGCAGCCACCTATCGCAGGGGGGATCGGGAAACACCATATATTTT
TRBD2	-	TRBV9	TRBJ2-2	CASSGVQRGGPGELFF	TGTGCCAGCAGCGGAGTCCAGCGGGGGGGCCCCGGGGAGCTGTTTTTT
-	-	TRBV14	TRBJ2-7	CASRTEGTVEQYF	TGTGCCAGCCGGACGGAGGGGACGGTCGAGCAGTACTTC
-	-	TRBV11-2	TRBJ1-2	CASSLSPGGGHYGYTF	TGTGCCAGCAGCTTAAGCCCTGGGGGGGGCCACTATGGCTACACCTTC
-	few	TRBV7-2	TRBJ2-1	CASSGPGQIYNEQFF	TGTGCCAGCAGCGGCCCTGGGCAGATTTACAATGAGCAGTTCTTC
TRBD1	-	TRBV2	TRBJ1-5	CASSGRGRESNQPQHF	TGTGCCAGCAGTGGGAGGGGGCGCGAAAGCAATCAGCCCCAGCATTTT
-	few	TRBV5-1	TRBJ1-1	CASSLVLVVKGRAFF	TGCGCCAGCAGCTTGGTTTTAGTTGTTAAGGGGAGGGCTTTCTTT
TRBD1	few	TRBV13	TRBJ2-5	CASSSRQGWQTQYF	TGTGCCAGCAGCTCACGACAGGGCTGGCAGACCCAGTACTTC